This T cell receptor beta chain derives from a study of early T cells in non-severe SARS-CoV-2 infection. Turning to the study itself: Sequencing of bulk RNA from unsorted whole blood was done, without chain pairing. Findings and caveats of the study: Private and CD4 specificities were missed by VDJdb matching, which favored anti-spike CD8 responses.

This clonotype ranks as medium-sized. As yet, its antigen is unknown. Looked up from germline, CDR1 is PRHDT and CDR2 is FYEKMQ (reference sequence). The CDR3 extends over 13 amino acids. Trimming cost V 4 bases and J 6 bases; bases outside gene matches: 6. The protocol attached unique molecular identifiers to individual cDNA molecules. Via MiXCR, TCRdb re-called the 5' RACE reads, giving one row per CDR3 protein. The sample has under 35,000 distinct CDR3 sequences, roughly 6.6% seen once. The sample consisted of whole blood. The sequence derives from an adult who was a healthcare worker with PCR-confirmed SARS-CoV-2 infection or an uninfected control (not recorded which). The chain joins TRBV13 to TRBJ2-7, with TRBD1 identical over 7 bases. As DNA, the CDR3 is TGTGCCAGCAGCTCAGACAGGGCTGGCGAGCAGTACTTC. The encoded protein is CASSSDRAGEQYF.